The rows below give T cell receptor beta chains drawn from one sample of a study of blood T cells in healthy people across ages. MiXCR was run by TCRdb on the 5' RACE reads, yielding one entry per CDR3 protein. The sample lists about 1.8 million distinct CDR3 sequences, roughly 50% occurring once. Sequenced sample: blood. These TCRs come from a woman in her forties in good health. Each CDR3 is given with its conserved first and last residue. A D gene is named only where the DNA matches it firmly. Only some rows state a clone size, as once, few, many or a class for expanded clones.

few	TRBV27	.	TRBJ1-2	CASRTERTQNYGYTF	TGTGCCAGCAGAACAGAACGTACCCAAAACTATGGCTACACCTTC
.	TRBV9	.	TRBJ2-4	CASSEGWTAPGLAKNIQYF	TGTGCCAGCAGCGAGGGGTGGACAGCCCCCGGGCTAGCCAAAAACATTCAGTACTTC
.	TRBV6-2/TRBV6-3	TRBD2	TRBJ2-1	CASTGGGRHNEQFF	TGTGCCAGCACCGGGGGGGGTCGTCATAATGAGCAGTTCTTC
few	TRBV29-1	TRBD1	TRBJ2-3	CSVRTGFFLSNTDTQYF	TGCAGCGTCCGGACAGGTTTCTTTCTCTCGAACACAGATACGCAGTATTTT
few	TRBV20-1	TRBD2	TRBJ2-1	CSAPRSGAINNEQFF	TGCAGTGCTCCCCGAAGCGGGGCGATTAACAATGAGCAGTTCTTC
.	TRBV6-6	.	TRBJ2-7	CASSSRTVEQYF	TGTGCCAGCAGTTCCAGGACGGTCGAGCAGTACTTC
.	TRBV25-1	.	TRBJ2-3	CASTDVPDTQYF	TGTGCCAGCACGGACGTCCCAGATACGCAGTATTTT
.	TRBV5-1	TRBD2	TRBJ2-1	CASSTRTRGGQYNEQFF	TGCGCCAGCAGCACAAGAACGCGGGGGGGACAATACAATGAGCAGTTCTTC
.	TRBV29-1	.	TRBJ2-5	CSVVSGPGETQYF	TGCAGCGTTGTCTCGGGACCGGGGGAGACCCAGTACTTC
few	TRBV4-1	.	TRBJ2-7	CASSQVRGSYEQYF	TGCGCCAGCAGCCAAGTTAGAGGATCCTACGAGCAGTACTTC
.	TRBV7-7	TRBD1	TRBJ2-5	CASSFRTGAQETQYF	TGTGCTAGCAGCTTTAGGACAGGGGCACAAGAGACCCAGTACTTC
once	TRBV5-5	TRBD1	TRBJ1-4	CASSIGTGATNEKLFF	TGTGCCAGCAGCATCGGGACAGGGGCAACTAATGAAAAACTGTTTTTT
few	TRBV7-2	.	TRBJ2-7	CASSSQSGGHYEQYF	TGTGCCAGCAGCTCTCAAAGTGGGGGGCACTACGAGCAGTACTTC
few	TRBV7-2	TRBD2	TRBJ2-1	CASSFIILAGGYNEQFF	TGTGCCAGCAGCTTTATCATATTAGCGGGGGGGTACAATGAGCAGTTCTTC
.	TRBV9	.	TRBJ2-7	CASSHDDSHEQYF	TGTGCCAGCAGCCATGATGACAGCCACGAGCAGTACTTC
.	TRBV29-1	TRBD1	TRBJ2-6	CGGLYRGTGTNVLTF	TGCGGCGGACTTTACAGGGGTACTGGGACCAACGTCCTGACTTTC
.	TRBV6-6	TRBD1	TRBJ1-2	CATGTGPGGYTF	TGTGCCACCGGGACAGGGCCCGGTGGCTACACCTTC
few	TRBV24-1	.	TRBJ1-5	CATQGSNQPQHF	TGTGCCACACAGGGTAGCAATCAGCCCCAGCATTTT
.	TRBV28	TRBD1	TRBJ2-7	CASSQGTGAIQYF	TGTGCCAGCAGTCAAGGGACAGGGGCGATACAGTACTTC
.	TRBV4-2	TRBD1	TRBJ2-5	CASSQDPQGLETQYF	TGTGCCAGCAGCCAAGATCCACAGGGGTTAGAGACCCAGTACTTC
.	TRBV7-2	.	TRBJ2-3	CASSFPSSQDTQYF	TGTGCCAGCAGCTTTCCGAGCTCGCAAGATACGCAGTATTTT
.	TRBV20-1	.	TRBJ2-7	CSARDFRGAGLEQYF	TGCAGTGCTAGAGATTTTCGGGGGGCCGGTCTGGAGCAGTACTTC
.	TRBV7-2	TRBD1	TRBJ2-1	CASSPGQGSFNEQFF	TGTGCCAGCAGCCCCGGACAGGGGAGTTTCAATGAGCAGTTCTTC
.	TRBV11-2	.	TRBJ2-1	CASSLGSVEQFF	TGTGCCAGCAGCTTAGGGTCGGTAGAGCAGTTCTTC
.	TRBV28	.	TRBJ1-6	CASSLPSAGSANSPLHF	TGTGCCAGCAGTTTGCCCTCCGCTGGGTCCGCTAATTCACCCCTCCACTTT
few	TRBV20-1	.	TRBJ1-5	CSARDKLWSQPQHF	TGCAGTGCTAGAGATAAGCTATGGAGTCAGCCCCAGCATTTT
few	TRBV7-3	.	TRBJ2-5	CASRAMDQETQYF	TGTGCCAGCAGGGCCATGGATCAAGAGACCCAGTACTTC
.	TRBV5-5	.	TRBJ2-4	CASSLIISGAKNIQYF	TGTGCCAGCAGCTTGATTATTTCGGGGGCCAAAAACATTCAGTACTTC
.	TRBV4-2	.	TRBJ2-4	CASSQVLAKNIQYF	TGTGCCAGCAGCCAAGTGCTAGCCAAAAACATTCAGTACTTC